The clone carrying this TCR beta chain was counted a few times. J lost 8 bases, V lost 3 bases, and 5 bases had no gene match. The CDR3 loop spans 13 amino acids. Germline V gene data show CDR1 as DFQATT and CDR2 as SNEGSKA (reference sequence). These data are taken from a study of blood T cell repertoires in COVID-19. Generated by immunoSEQ multiplex PCR, the TCRdb table keeps only in-frame clones and is missing some. Among 130,000 or so clones listed, approximately 82% were seen once. The rearrangement links TRBV20-1 to TRBJ1-5, with 9 nucleotides matching TRBD1. The sample was peripheral blood. This sequence originates from an elderly man with active or convalescent COVID-19. CDR3 protein: CSASGTGNEPQHF. CDR3 DNA sequence: TGCAGTGCTAGTGGGACAGGGAATGAGCCCCAGCATTTT.